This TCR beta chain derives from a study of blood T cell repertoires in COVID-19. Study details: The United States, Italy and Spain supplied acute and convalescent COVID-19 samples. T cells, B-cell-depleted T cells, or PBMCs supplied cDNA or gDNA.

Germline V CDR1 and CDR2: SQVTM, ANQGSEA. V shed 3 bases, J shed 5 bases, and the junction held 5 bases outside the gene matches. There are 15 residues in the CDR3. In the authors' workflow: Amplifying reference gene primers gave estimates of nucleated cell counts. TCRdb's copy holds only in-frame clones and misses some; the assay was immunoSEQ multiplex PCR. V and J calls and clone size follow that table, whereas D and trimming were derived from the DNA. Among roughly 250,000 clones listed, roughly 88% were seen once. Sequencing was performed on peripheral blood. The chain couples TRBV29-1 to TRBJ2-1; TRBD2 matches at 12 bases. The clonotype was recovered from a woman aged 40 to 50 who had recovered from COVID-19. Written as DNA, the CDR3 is TGCAGCGTTGAGAGGCGACTAGCGGGGGACAATGAGCAGTTCTTC. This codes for CSVERRLAGDNEQFF.